Sequencing of this T cell receptor (beta chain) was carried out in a study of blood T cells in healthy people across ages. The second PCR ran roughly 6 to 11 cycles with a sample-barcoded 5' primer and J-beta primers. MiXCR, run by TCRdb on the 5' RACE reads, gives a single entry per CDR3 protein. The profile covers some 1.5 million distinct CDR3 sequences, with roughly 27% appearing a single time and more than 6% taken by the ten largest. The CDR3 is 15 amino acids. In germline, CDR1 is LGHDT, CDR2 YNNKEL (reference sequence). V was pared by 0 bases and J by 4 bases, with 6 bases of the junction left unmatched.

This sequence originates from a woman younger than 45 in good health. The material sequenced was blood. V and J are TRBV3-1 and TRBJ2-7, with 7 bases fitting TRBD1. The CDR3 DNA follows: TGTGCCAGCAGCCAAGATCCGGGACAGACTTACGAGCAGTACTTC. This translates into CASSQDPGQTYEQYF.